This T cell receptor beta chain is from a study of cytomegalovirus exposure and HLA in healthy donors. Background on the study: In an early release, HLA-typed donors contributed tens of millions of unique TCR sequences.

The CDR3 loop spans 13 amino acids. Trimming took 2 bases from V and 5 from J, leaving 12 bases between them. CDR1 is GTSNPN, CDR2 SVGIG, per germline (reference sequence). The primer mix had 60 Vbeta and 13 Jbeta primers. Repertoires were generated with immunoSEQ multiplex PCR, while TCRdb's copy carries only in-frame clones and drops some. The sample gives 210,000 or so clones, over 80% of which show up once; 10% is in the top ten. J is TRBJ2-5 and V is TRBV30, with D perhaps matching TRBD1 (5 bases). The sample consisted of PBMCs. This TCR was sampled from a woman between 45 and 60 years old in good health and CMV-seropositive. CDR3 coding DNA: TGTGCCTGGAGTCGGACAAATGGGGAGACCCAGTACTTC. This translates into CAWSRTNGETQYF.